This T cell receptor beta chain was profiled in a study of early T cells in non-severe SARS-CoV-2 infection (dated by TCRdb to the early 2020s). Regarding the research as a whole: Because TCR sequencing was done on bulk RNA from unsorted whole blood, the alpha and beta chains could not be paired.

The investigation overall reported the following: Matching against VDJdb was skewed toward anti-spike CD8 responses, likely underestimated virus-specific expansions, and missed private and CD4 specificities.

The library came from 5' RACE. For sequencing, a NextSeq 500 was employed. The TCR library protocol attached unique molecular identifiers to individual cDNA molecules to correct for sequencing error and PCR bias. TCR alpha and beta chains were both sequenced, and the abundances of alpha and beta sequences in each sample were closely correlated with each other. In the original analysis: Decombinator V4 was used to perform V gene, J gene and CDR3 annotation of TCR sequences. TCRs were defined as expanded if a significant change between any two time points was detected under a Poisson model with p below 0.0001. TCR abundances were normalised to the total number of TCRs sequenced per sample and expressed as counts per million. MAIT TCRs were defined by TRAV1-2 paired with TRAJ12, TRAJ20 or TRAJ33, and iNKT TCRs by TRAV10 paired with TRAJ18. A search of VDJdb, accessed on 1 November 2021, was run for TCRs annotated to CMV, EBV and SARS-CoV-2, with TCRs annotated for multiple antigens excluded. TCRdb trimmed the raw reads at Q25, called clones with MiXCR and kept productive beta chains. Identical CDR3 proteins give one entry, which carries the most common genes and DNA. The authors' filters were not applied to this entry. Present in this sample are 60,000 to 75,000 distinct CDR3 sequences, 11% of which were seen just once. Together, the top ten hold approximately 5% of the sample.

This clonotype has only a few counts. What this receptor recognizes is not known. The sample holds no much larger clone one base away, and base qualities are not on file. The study was a case-control design nested within a healthcare worker cohort in London, UK, with weekly nasopharyngeal swab PCR tests and blood sampling. Healthcare workers were enrolled in the week of the UK lockdown, from 23 to 31 March 2020, and were followed every week for up to roughly 16 weeks. From a lookup of the germline V gene, CDR1 and CDR2 are SNHLY and FYNNEI. The CDR3 runs 14 amino acids, cysteine and phenylalanine included. Kept here is only the CDR3 DNA, which spans 42 bases and is read in frame from base 1. The germline V and J ends show losses of 6 bases and 1 base respectively, and no gene match explains 3 bases of the junction.

The chain is made from TRBV2 and TRBJ1-2, with 9 junctional bases fitting TRBD1. The clonotype was recovered from an adult who was a healthcare worker with PCR-confirmed SARS-CoV-2 infection or an uninfected control (not recorded which). The sequenced sample was whole blood, obtained at baseline. The sequence in DNA is TGTGCCAGCAGGGGACAGGGTCTTAACTATGGCTACACCTTC. Its amino acids are CASRGQGLNYGYTF.